A single T cell receptor beta chain is shown here with its context. Other DNA sequences in the sample encode the same CDR3. These data belong to a study of blood T cell repertoires in COVID-19. About the study: The samples span acute and convalescent COVID-19 from the United States, Italy and Spain. Sources were T cells, B-cell-depleted T cells, or PBMCs; the material itself was cDNA or gDNA.

Per the germline V gene, CDR1 is KGHSH and CDR2 is LQKENI. The CDR3 contains 15 residues. V shed 3 bases and J shed 4 bases, with 13 bases lying between them. The assay was immunoSEQ multiplex PCR, and TCRdb's table has in-frame clones only and misses some. This table has 230,000 or so clones, 75% to 85% appearing once. The TCR originated in an elderly woman with COVID-19, enrolled during active disease. The J gene is TRBJ2-1, the V gene TRBV18; the D is unclear. The sequencing sample was made of peripheral blood. The CDR3 nucleotides read TGTGCCAGCTCACCTCTTGGTACGGGTTACAATGAGCAGTTCTTC. This codes for CASSPLGTGYNEQFF.